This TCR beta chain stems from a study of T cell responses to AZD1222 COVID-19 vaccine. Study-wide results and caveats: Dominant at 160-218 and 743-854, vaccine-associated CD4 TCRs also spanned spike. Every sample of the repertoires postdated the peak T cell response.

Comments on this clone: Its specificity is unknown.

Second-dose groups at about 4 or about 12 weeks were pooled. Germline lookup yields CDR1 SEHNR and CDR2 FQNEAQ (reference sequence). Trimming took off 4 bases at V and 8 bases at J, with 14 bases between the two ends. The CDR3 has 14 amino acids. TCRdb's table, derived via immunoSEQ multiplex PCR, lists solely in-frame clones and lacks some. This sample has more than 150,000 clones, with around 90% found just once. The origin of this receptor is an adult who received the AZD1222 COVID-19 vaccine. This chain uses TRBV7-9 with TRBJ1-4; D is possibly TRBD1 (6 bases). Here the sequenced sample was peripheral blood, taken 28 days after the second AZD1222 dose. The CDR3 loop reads CASSSGGGGEKLFF. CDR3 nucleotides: TGTGCCAGCAGCTCCGGAGGGGGTGGAGAAAAACTGTTTTTT.